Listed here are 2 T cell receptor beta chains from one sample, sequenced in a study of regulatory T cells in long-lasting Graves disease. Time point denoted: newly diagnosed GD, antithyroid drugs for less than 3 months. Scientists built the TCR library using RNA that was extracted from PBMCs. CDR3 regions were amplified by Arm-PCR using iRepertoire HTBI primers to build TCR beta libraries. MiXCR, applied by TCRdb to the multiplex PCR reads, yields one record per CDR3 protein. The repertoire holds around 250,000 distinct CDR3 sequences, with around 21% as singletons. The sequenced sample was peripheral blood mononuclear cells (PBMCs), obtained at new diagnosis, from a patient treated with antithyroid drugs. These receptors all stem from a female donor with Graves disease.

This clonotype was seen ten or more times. CDR3 bases: TGTGCCAGCAGCTACTCGGGGAACACCGGGGAGCTGTTTTTT. Translating it yields CASSYSGNTGELFF. The chain has TRBV7-9 and TRBJ2-2; D remains unclear. CDR1 and CDR2 (germline): SEHNR, FQNEAQ (reference sequence). The V and J ends lost 4 bases and 1 base respectively, with 7 bases between them. The CDR3 is 14 residues long.

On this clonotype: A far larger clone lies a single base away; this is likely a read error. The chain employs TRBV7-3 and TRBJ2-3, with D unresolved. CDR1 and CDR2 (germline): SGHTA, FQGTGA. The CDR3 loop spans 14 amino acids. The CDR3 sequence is CAGSSSSSTDTQYF. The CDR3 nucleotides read TGTGCCGGCAGCTCCAGTTCCAGCACAGATACGCAGTATTTT. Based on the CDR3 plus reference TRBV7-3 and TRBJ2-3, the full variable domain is GAGVSQTPSNKVTEKGKYVELRCDPISGHTALYWYRQSLGQGPEFLIYFQGTGAADDSGLPNDRFFAVRPEGSVSTLKIQRTERGDSAVYLCAGSSSSSTDTQYFGPGTRLTVL.